This T cell receptor (beta chain) was captured in a study of CD8 T cells in ankylosing spondylitis. Study-wide results and limits: Disease-linked clones were reportedly significantly enriched in matched ankylosing spondylitis synovial fluid. Some of these motif variants have turned up before, in reports on reactive arthritis synovial fluid and blood. It appeared that ankylosing spondylitis blood was characterized by a TCR beta motif of several highly homologous variants.

Using quantitative 5'-RACE with molecular barcodes, the authors made TCR beta libraries. One entry per CDR3 protein, called by TCRdb with MiXCR from the 5' RACE reads. The table has about 350,000 distinct CDR3 sequences, 20% to 25% seen once. Of note for this clonotype: Its matching antigen is unknown.

This TCR was recovered from a male donor with ankylosing spondylitis or in good health (not recorded which). Sequenced: blood, either unsorted or a sorted T cell fraction (not recorded which).

CDR3 coding DNA: TGTGCCAGCAGTGAAGTCCTAGCGGGGGAAGATACGCAGTATTTT. It encodes CASSEVLAGEDTQYF. The chain uses TRBV2 and TRBJ2-3; 10 nucleotides agree with TRBD2. Germline CDR1 is SNHLY and CDR2 is FYNNEI. The CDR3 consists of 15 residues. V was pared by 1 base and J by 5 bases, with 3 bases of the junction left unmatched.